Each of the 19 T cell receptor beta chains below was sequenced from the same sample in a study of blood T cell repertoires in COVID-19. Libraries were prepared by immunoSEQ multiplex PCR; TCRdb keeps only in-frame clonotypes and omits some of them. The sample yields 200,000 or so clones, 75% to 90% seen once. Specimen: peripheral blood. Receptors were obtained from a man between 65 and 85 years old with active or convalescent COVID-19.

This chain uses TRBV5-1 with TRBJ1-6; no firm D call. The V end was cut by 1 base, the J end by 4 bases, with 15 bases between. Germline CDR1 SGHRS, CDR2 YFSETQ. The CDR3 sequence is 17 residues long. CDR3 nucleotide sequence: TGCGCCAGCAGCTTGCGAGGAGGCGGATTTTATAATTCACCCCTCCACTTT. It yields the protein CASSLRGGGFYNSPLHF.

The V gene is TRBV21-1, the J gene TRBJ2-7; the table's D call TRBD2 went unverified against the DNA. TRBV21-1 is deemed a pseudogene. This CDR3 comprises 13 residues. CDR3 amino acids: CASSKVPPHEQYF. CDR3 in DNA: TGTGCCAGCAGCAAAGTCCCCCCTCACGAGCAGTACTTC.

The rearrangement joins TRBV7-8 to TRBJ2-5; tentative D call: TRBD2 (6 bases). Germline V gene sequence: CDR1 SGHVS, CDR2 FQNEAQ. V was pared by 5 bases and J by 4 bases, with 14 bases between. The CDR3 has 14 amino acids. The CDR3, as DNA: TGTGCCAGCAGCCCAGGTGGGAGGCCAGAGACCCAGTACTTC. Translating it yields CASSPGGRPETQYF.

The chain uses TRBV24-1 and TRBJ2-7; TRBD1 matches 7 bases. V lost 6 bases, J lost 2 bases, and 3 bases stayed unmatched. Germline V lookup: CDR1 KGHDR, CDR2 SFDVKD. This CDR3 contains 13 residues. The CDR3 nucleotides are TGTGCCACCAGTAAGGGACAGCCCTACGAGCAGTACTTC. Protein product: CATSKGQPYEQYF.

In this sample, this clone turned up a few times. The sample contains more than one DNA sequence encoding this CDR3. The CDR3 DNA sequence: TGTGCCAGCAGCCTAAGCACAGATACGCAGTATTTT. It codes for CASSLSTDTQYF. This rearrangement joins TRBV7-9 to TRBJ2-3, with D uncertain. V was pared by 5 bases and J by 0 bases, with 3 bases between. Germline loops: CDR1 SEHNR, CDR2 FQNEAQ (reference sequence). The CDR3 loop spans 12 amino acids.

The genes are TRBV4-3 and TRBJ2-7, with D possibly being TRBD2 (5 bases). V was cut by 3 bases and J by 0 bases, with 12 bases left in between. Germline V CDR1 and CDR2: LGHNA, YSLEER. This CDR3 comprises 15 residues. CDR3 coding DNA: TGCGCCAGCAGCCAGACGGTAGCGAGCTCCTACGAGCAGTACTTC. Residues: CASSQTVASSYEQYF.

In its sample, this clone was seen once. The chain uses TRBV30 and TRBJ1-1; TRBD1 matches at 7 bases. Trimming removed 3 bases from V and 1 base from J; junction bases left unmatched: 5. CDR3 length equals 14 residues. Germline CDR1 is GTSNPN and CDR2 is SVGIG (reference sequence). The CDR3 here is CAWRLGQWNTEAFF. As DNA, the CDR3 is TGTGCCTGGAGACTGGGACAGTGGAACACTGAAGCTTTCTTT.

The V and J genes are TRBV5-6 and TRBJ1-2; TRBD1 is a possible D gene (6 bases). The CDR3 runs 14 residues. Germline CDR1 and CDR2: SGHDT and YYEEEE. Trimming removed 1 base from V and 2 bases from J, with 9 bases in between. The CDR3 region has the DNA TGTGCCAGCAGCTTGAACAGGGCCAACTATGGCTACACCTTC. Amino acid sequence: CASSLNRANYGYTF.

This clone was recorded many times. V gene TRBV9 combines with J gene TRBJ2-2; D gene unclear. This CDR3 is built from 14 residues. Trimming stripped 1 base from V and 5 bases from J, with 9 bases between. Per the germline V gene, CDR1 is SGDLS and CDR2 is YYNGEE. The CDR3 sequence: CASSVSPGTGELFF. The CDR3 nucleotides read TGTGCCAGCAGCGTAAGTCCCGGGACCGGGGAGCTGTTTTTT.

V usage is TRBV3-1 (or the pseudogene TRBV3-2) and J usage is TRBJ1-1, with D tentatively TRBD1 (6 bases). Germline loops: CDR1 LGHDT, CDR2 YNNKEL (reference sequence). CDR3 length: 15 residues. Deletions cut 4 bases from V and 4 bases from J, with 16 bases between. CDR3 loop: CASSPWRGGGTEAFF. The CDR3 bases are TGTGCCAGCAGCCCATGGCGGGGGGGCGGCACTGAAGCTTTCTTT.

The chain recombines TRBV5-1 with TRBJ1-1; no firm D call. Germline V lookup: CDR1 SGHRS, CDR2 YFSETQ. CDR3 length: 13 amino acids. V shed 4 bases and J shed 11 bases, with 18 bases lying between them. The CDR3: CASSPEVGYRAFF. CDR3 sequence (DNA): TGCGCCAGCAGCCCTGAGGTCGGGTACCGGGCTTTCTTT.

The V gene is TRBV6-6, the J gene TRBJ1-5; D not certain. Germline V lookup: CDR1 MNHNY, CDR2 SVGAGI (reference sequence). The V end lost 7 bases, the J end lost 5 bases, and 9 bases lay between the germline ends. This CDR3 region has 12 residues. In DNA, the CDR3 is TGTGCCAGCAAGGCGGGAGATCAGCCCCAGCATTTT. Translation: CASKAGDQPQHF.

The chain recombines TRBV6-5 with TRBJ1-1, with D maybe TRBD1 (6 bases). Trimming removed 6 bases from V and 11 bases from J, with 19 bases in between. Germline CDR1 is MNHEY and CDR2 is SVGAGI. The CDR3 is 13 amino acids. This CDR3 is CASRKFFWTVAFF. The CDR3, as DNA: TGTGCCAGCAGAAAATTTTTCTGGACAGTTGCTTTCTTT.

V gene TRBV7-9 combines with J gene TRBJ2-7, with 11 bases aligning to TRBD2. Germline assignment: CDR1 SEHNR and CDR2 FQNEAQ (reference sequence). CDR3 length equals 17 residues. V gave up 5 bases and J gave up 2 bases; unmatched junction bases: 11. CDR3 in amino acids: CASSRGVIAGGTYEQYF. The CDR3 DNA sequence: TGTGCCAGCAGCCGCGGAGTGATAGCGGGAGGGACCTACGAGCAGTACTTC.

The chain combines TRBV9 with TRBJ2-3; D remains ambiguous. This CDR3 has 12 residues. Germline V gene lookup returns CDR1 SGDLS and CDR2 YYNGEE. V lost 0 bases, J lost 8 bases, and 7 bases lay in between. Written as DNA, the CDR3 is TGTGCCAGCAGCGTAGCGGGTGGTACGCAGTATTTT. Protein product: CASSVAGGTQYF.

The chain employs TRBV28 and TRBJ1-6; 8 bases line up with TRBD1. V shed 5 bases and J 5 bases; nucleotides not matched to a gene: 8. The V gene's germline CDR1 is MDHEN and CDR2 SYDVKM. The CDR3 is 16 residues long. The CDR3 region is CASSLDRGGDNSPLHF. The CDR3, as DNA: TGTGCCAGCAGTCTCGACAGGGGAGGTGATAATTCACCCCTCCACTTT. The variable domain in full, completed from reference TRBV28 and TRBJ1-6, reads DVKVTQSSRYLVKRTGEKVFLECVQDMDHENMFWYRQDPGLGLRLIYFSYDVKMKEKGDIPEGYSVSREKKERFSLILESASTNQTSMYLCASSLDRGGDNSPLHFGNGTRLTVT.

The rearrangement uses TRBV11-2 and TRBJ1-6; no clear D. Germline V gene data show CDR1 as SGHAT and CDR2 as FQNNGV. This CDR3 region has 16 residues. The germline V and J ends were trimmed by 0 bases and 14 bases, with 20 bases remaining between them. CDR3 nucleotide sequence: TGTGCCAGCAGCTTAGAAAATCCGGCCGTCCGGGGATCCCTCCACTTT. Translating it yields CASSLENPAVRGSLHF.

The chain employs TRBV19 and TRBJ1-4; weak D call: TRBD1 (6 bases). This CDR3 contains 13 residues. Germline CDR1 and CDR2: LNHDA and SQIVND (reference sequence). V was cut by 8 bases and J by 7 bases, with 14 bases left in between. The chain's CDR3 is CASERQAGEKLFF. In DNA form, the CDR3 reads TGTGCCAGTGAGAGACAGGCTGGTGAAAAACTGTTTTTT.

This chain connects TRBV28 to TRBJ2-7; weak D call: TRBD1 (6 bases). The CDR3 runs to 12 residues. Germline V CDR1 and CDR2: MDHEN, SYDVKM. The CDR3 reads CVPGDNSYEQYF. The DNA for the CDR3 is TGTGTCCCCGGGGACAACTCCTACGAGCAGTACTTC.